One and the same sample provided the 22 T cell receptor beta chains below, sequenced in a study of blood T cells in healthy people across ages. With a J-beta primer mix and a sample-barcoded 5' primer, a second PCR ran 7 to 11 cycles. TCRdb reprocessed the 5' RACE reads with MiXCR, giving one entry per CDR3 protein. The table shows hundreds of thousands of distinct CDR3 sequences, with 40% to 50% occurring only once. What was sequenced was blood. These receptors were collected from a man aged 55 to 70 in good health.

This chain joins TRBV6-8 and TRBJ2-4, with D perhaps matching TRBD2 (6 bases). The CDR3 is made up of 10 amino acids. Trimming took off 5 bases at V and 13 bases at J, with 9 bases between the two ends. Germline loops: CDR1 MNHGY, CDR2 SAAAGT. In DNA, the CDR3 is TGTGCCAGCAGTCCCCGGGGGCAGTACTTC. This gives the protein CASSPRGQYF.

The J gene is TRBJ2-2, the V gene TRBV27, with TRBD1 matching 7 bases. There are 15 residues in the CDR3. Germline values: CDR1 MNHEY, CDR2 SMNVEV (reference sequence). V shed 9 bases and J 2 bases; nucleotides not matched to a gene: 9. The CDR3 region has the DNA TGTGCCAGTAGGCACCGGGACAGTAACACCGGGGAGCTGTTTTTT. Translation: CASRHRDSNTGELFF.

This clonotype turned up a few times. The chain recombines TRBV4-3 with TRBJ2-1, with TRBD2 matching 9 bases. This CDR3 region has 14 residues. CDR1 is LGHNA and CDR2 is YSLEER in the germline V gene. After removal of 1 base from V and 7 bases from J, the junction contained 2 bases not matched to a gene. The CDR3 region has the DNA TGCGCCAGCAGCCAAGTAAGCGGGGGGAATGAGCAGTTCTTC. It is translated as CASSQVSGGNEQFF.

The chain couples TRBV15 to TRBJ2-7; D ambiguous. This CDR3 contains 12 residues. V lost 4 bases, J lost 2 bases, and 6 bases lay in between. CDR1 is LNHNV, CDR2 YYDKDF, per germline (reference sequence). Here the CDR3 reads CATSTIPYEQYF. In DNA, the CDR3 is TGTGCCACCAGCACGATTCCCTACGAGCAGTACTTC.

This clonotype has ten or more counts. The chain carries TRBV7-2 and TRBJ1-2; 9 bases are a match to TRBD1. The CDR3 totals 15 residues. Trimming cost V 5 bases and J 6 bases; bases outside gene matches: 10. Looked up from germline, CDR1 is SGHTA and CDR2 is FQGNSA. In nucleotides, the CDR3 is TGTGCCAGCAGCGCAAATACAGGGGGCAGGGATGGCTACACCTTC. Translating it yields CASSANTGGRDGYTF.

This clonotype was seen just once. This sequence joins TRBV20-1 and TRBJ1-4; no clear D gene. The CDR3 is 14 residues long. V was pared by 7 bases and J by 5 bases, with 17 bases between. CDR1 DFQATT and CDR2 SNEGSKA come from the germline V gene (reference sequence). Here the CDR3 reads CSVTPRRENEKLFF. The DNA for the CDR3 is TGCAGTGTTACCCCACGACGGGAGAATGAAAAACTGTTTTTT.

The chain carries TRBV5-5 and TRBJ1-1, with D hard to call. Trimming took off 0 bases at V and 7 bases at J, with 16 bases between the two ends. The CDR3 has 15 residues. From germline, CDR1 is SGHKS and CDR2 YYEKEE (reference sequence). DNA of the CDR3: TGTGCCAGCAGCTTGGTGTACAGTGCCGAAAATGAAGCTTTCTTT. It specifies CASSLVYSAENEAFF. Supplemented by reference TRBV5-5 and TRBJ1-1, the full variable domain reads DAGVTQSPTHLIKTRGQQVTLRCSPISGHKSVSWYQQVLGQGPQFIFQYYEKEERGRGNFPDRFSARQFPNYSSELNVNALLLGDSALYLCASSLVYSAENEAFFGQGTRLTVV.

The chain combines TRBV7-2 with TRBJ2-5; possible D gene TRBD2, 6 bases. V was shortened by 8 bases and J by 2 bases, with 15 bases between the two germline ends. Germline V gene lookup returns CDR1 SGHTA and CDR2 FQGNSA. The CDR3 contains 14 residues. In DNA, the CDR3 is TGTGCCAGCTGGGGCGGGGTACTACAAGAGACCCAGTACTTC. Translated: CASWGGVLQETQYF.

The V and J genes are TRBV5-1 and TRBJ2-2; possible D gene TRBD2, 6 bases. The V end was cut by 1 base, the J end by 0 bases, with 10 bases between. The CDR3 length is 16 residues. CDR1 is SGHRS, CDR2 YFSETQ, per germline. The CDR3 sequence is CASSLLGGTNTGELFF. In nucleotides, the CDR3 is TGCGCCAGCAGCTTGCTAGGAGGGACGAACACCGGGGAGCTGTTTTTT.

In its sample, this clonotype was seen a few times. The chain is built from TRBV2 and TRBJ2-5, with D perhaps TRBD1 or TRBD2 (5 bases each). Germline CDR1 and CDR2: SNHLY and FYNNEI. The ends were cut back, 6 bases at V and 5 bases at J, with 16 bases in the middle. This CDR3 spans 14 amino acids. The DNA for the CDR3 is TGTGCCAGCAGAAACACTCTAGCAGGGGAGACCCAGTACTTC. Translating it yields CASRNTLAGETQYF.

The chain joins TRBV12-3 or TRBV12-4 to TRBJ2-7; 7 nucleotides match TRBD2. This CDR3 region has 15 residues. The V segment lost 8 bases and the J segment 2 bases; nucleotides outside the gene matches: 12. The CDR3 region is CASGSAGESPYEQYF. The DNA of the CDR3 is TGTGCCAGCGGATCCGCGGGAGAAAGCCCCTACGAGCAGTACTTC.

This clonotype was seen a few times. This CDR3 reads CSARPGLAVQETQYF. The CDR3 region has the DNA TGCAGTGCTAGACCAGGACTAGCGGTACAAGAGACCCAGTACTTC. The V call is TRBV20-1, the J call TRBJ2-5; 10 bases agree with TRBD2. This CDR3 region has 15 residues. Germline V lookup: CDR1 DFQATT, CDR2 SNEGSKA (reference sequence). Germline trimming cut 2 bases from V and 2 bases from J; bases unmatched to any gene: 5.

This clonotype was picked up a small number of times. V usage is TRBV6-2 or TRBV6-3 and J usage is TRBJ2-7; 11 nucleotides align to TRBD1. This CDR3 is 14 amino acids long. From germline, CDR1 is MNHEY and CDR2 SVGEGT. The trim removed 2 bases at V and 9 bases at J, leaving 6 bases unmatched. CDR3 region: CASSYMDRGPGQYF. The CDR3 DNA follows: TGTGCCAGCAGTTACATGGACAGGGGGCCTGGGCAGTACTTC.

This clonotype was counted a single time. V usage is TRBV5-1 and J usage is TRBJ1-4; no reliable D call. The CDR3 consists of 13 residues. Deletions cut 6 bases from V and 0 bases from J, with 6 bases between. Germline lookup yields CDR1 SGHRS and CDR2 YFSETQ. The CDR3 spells CASKWSTNEKLFF. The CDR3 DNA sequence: TGCGCCAGCAAGTGGTCAACTAATGAAAAACTGTTTTTT.

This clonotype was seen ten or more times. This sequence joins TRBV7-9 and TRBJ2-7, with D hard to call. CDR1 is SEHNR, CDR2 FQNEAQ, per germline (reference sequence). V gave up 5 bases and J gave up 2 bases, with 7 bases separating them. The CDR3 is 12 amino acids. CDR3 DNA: TGTGCCAGCAGCCTGCAGGCCTACGAGCAGTACTTC. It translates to CASSLQAYEQYF.

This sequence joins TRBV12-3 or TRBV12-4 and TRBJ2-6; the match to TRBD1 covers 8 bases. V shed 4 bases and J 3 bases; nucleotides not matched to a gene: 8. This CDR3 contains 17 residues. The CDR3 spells CASSSTGAQDGANVLTF. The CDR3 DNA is TGTGCCAGCAGTTCGACAGGGGCGCAGGATGGGGCCAACGTCCTGACTTTC.

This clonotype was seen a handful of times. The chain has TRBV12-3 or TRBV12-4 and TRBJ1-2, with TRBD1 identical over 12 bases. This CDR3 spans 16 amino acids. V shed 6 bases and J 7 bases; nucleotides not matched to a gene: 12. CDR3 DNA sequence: TGTGCCAGCAGCCCCGGGACAGGGGGCGCTTATTCTGGCTACACCTTC. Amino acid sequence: CASSPGTGGAYSGYTF.

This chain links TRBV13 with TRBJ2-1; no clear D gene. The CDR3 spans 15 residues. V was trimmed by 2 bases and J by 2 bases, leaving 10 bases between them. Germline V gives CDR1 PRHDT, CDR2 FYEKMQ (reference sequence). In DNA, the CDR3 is TGTGCCAGCAGCTTACTAGACCGAACCTACAATGAGCAGTTCTTC. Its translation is CASSLLDRTYNEQFF.

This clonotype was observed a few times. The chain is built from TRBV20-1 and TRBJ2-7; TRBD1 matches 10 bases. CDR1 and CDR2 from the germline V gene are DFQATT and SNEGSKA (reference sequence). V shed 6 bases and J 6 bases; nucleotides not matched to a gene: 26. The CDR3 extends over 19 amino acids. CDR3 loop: CSASGTGARIPRPLGEQYF. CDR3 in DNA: TGCAGTGCGAGCGGGACAGGGGCAAGGATACCGCGGCCGCTCGGCGAGCAGTACTTC.

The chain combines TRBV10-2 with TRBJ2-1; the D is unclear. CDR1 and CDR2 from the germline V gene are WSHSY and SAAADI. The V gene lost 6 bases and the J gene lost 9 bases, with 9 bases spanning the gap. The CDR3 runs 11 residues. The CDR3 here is CASRTPSEQFF. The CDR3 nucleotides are TGCGCCAGCAGGACTCCAAGTGAGCAGTTCTTC.

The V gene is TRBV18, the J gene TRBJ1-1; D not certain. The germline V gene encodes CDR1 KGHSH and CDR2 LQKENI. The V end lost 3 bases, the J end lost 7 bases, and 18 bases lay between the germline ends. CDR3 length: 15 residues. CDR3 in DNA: TGTGCCAGCTCACCGGGCATTGGGAACCAAAATGAAGCTTTCTTT. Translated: CASSPGIGNQNEAFF.

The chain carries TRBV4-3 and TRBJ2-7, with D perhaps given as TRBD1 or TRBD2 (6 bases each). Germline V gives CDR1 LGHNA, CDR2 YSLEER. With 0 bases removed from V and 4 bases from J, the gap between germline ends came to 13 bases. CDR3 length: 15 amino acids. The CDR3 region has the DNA TGCGCCAGCAGCCAAGAAAATCAGGGGAGGTACGAGCAGTACTTC. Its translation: CASSQENQGRYEQYF.